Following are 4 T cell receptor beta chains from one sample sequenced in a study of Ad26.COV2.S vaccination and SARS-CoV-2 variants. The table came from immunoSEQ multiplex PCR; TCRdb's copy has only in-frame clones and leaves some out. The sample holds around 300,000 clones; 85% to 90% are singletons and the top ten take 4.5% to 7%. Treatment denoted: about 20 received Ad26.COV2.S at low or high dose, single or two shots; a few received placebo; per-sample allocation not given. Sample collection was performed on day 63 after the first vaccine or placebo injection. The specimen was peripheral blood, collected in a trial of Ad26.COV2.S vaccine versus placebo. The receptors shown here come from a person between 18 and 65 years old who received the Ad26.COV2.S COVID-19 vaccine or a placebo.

The CDR3 nucleotides read TGTGCCAGCAGTTCCCTGGACAGGGGGTATGACTATGGCTACACCTTC. Translating it yields CASSSLDRGYDYGYTF. The chain is built from TRBV6-5 and TRBJ1-2; 10 nucleotides match TRBD1. In germline, CDR1 is MNHEY, CDR2 SVGAGI. This CDR3 has 16 residues. V trimming: 4 bases; J trimming: 3 bases; junction bases outside the gene matches: 8.

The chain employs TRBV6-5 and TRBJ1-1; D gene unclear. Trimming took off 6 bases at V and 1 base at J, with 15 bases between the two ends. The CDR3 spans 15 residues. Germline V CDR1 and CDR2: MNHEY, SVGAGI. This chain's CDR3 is CASRYTSGRNTEAFF. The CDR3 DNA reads TGTGCCAGCAGATACACATCCGGTCGGAACACTGAAGCTTTCTTT.

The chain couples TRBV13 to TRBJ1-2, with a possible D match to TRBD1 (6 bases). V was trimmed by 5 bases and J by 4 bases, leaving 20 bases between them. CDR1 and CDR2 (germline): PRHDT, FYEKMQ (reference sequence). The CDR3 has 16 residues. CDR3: CASSQRGARPSYGYTF. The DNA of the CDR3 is TGTGCCAGCAGCCAGAGGGGGGCCCGCCCATCCTATGGCTACACCTTC.

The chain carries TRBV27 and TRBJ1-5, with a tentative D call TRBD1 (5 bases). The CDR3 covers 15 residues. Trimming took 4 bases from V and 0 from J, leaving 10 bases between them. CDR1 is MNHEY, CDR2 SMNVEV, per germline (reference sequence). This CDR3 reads CASSWSGLSNQPQHF. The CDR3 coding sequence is TGTGCCAGCAGTTGGTCGGGGCTTAGCAATCAGCCCCAGCATTTT.